Each of the 19 T cell receptor beta chains below was sequenced from the same sample in a study of control samples from healthy donors and cancer patients. The protocol was immunoSEQ multiplex PCR, while the TCRdb copy is restricted to in-frame clones and leaves out a portion. The sample consists of under 450,000 clones, over 75% of them appearing once. Sequenced input: PBMCs. Receptor source: a middle-aged man with head and neck cancer.

This rearrangement joins TRBV15 to TRBJ2-3; 9 bases align to TRBD1. Trimming took 0 bases from V and 9 from J; bases not matched to a gene: 7. Germline assignment: CDR1 LNHNV and CDR2 YYDKDF (reference sequence). This CDR3 has 15 residues. The CDR3 coding sequence is TGTGCCACCAGCAGAGACCCGGGACAGGGTAACACGCAGTATTTT. This sequence encodes CATSRDPGQGNTQYF.

The chain recombines TRBV5-1 with TRBJ1-2; no firm D call. V was shortened by 0 bases and J by 4 bases, with 10 bases between the two germline ends. Per germline, CDR1 SGHRS and CDR2 YFSETQ. This CDR3 contains 14 residues. The CDR3 nucleotides read TGCGCCAGCAGCTTGGCCCCGCCTGCCTATGGCTACACCTTC. Protein product: CASSLAPPAYGYTF.

The chain carries TRBV30 and TRBJ1-5, with unresolved D. Germline CDR1 and CDR2: GTSNPN and SVGIG (reference sequence). V was pared by 1 base and J by 5 bases, with 9 bases between. The CDR3 contains 13 residues. CDR3 in amino acids: CAWSGGVHQPQHF. DNA for the CDR3: TGTGCCTGGAGTGGAGGAGTCCATCAGCCCCAGCATTTT. Full variable domain (outside the CDR3, taken from reference TRBV30 and TRBJ1-5): SQTIHQWPATLVQPVGSPLSLECTVEGTSNPNLYWYRQAAGRGLQLLFYSVGIGQISSEVPQNLSASRPQDRQFILSSKKLLLSDSGFYLCAWSGGVHQPQHFGDGTRLSIL.

The V call is TRBV6-5, the J call TRBJ2-5; 9 nucleotides line up with TRBD2. V lost 5 bases and J lost 3; bases outside the gene matches: 7. Germline V gene data show CDR1 as MNHEY and CDR2 as SVGAGI. The CDR3 totals 15 residues. DNA of the CDR3: TGTGCCAGCAGTATTAGCGGGGGCCGTAAAGAGACCCAGTACTTC. The encoded protein is CASSISGGRKETQYF.

This rearrangement joins TRBV19 to TRBJ2-7, with 9 bases aligning to TRBD1. The V and J ends lost 4 bases and 3 bases, in that order; junction bases with no gene match: 4. Germline V gives CDR1 LNHDA, CDR2 SQIVND (reference sequence). This CDR3 is 14 amino acids long. The CDR3 DNA reads as TGTGCCAGTAGTAACACAGGGGGCAGCTACGAGCAGTACTTC. Protein: CASSNTGGSYEQYF.

CDR3 DNA: TGTGCCAGCAGCTTAAGGGGGCGAGGGGGACAAACTGTGTACGAGCAGTACTTC. Amino acid sequence: CASSLRGRGGQTVYEQYF. The chain is built from TRBV7-2 and TRBJ2-7, with 7 bases lining up with TRBD1. The V gene's germline CDR1 is SGHTA and CDR2 FQGNSA. V shed 2 bases and J 4 bases; nucleotides not matched to a gene: 17. The CDR3 covers 18 residues.

This rearrangement joins TRBV30 to TRBJ1-5; no definite D call. The CDR3 contains 13 residues. From germline, CDR1 is GTSNPN and CDR2 SVGIG (reference sequence). V was cut by 3 bases and J by 7 bases, with 13 bases left in between. The chain's CDR3 is CAWRSPGGQPQHF. CDR3 in DNA: TGTGCCTGGAGGAGCCCAGGAGGCCAGCCCCAGCATTTT. Supplemented by reference TRBV30 and TRBJ1-5, the full variable domain reads SQTIHQWPATLVQPVGSPLSLECTVEGTSNPNLYWYRQAAGRGLQLLFYSVGIGQISSEVPQNLSASRPQDRQFILSSKKLLLSDSGFYLCAWRSPGGQPQHFGDGTRLSIL.

The chain links TRBV28 to TRBJ1-4; D is uncertain. V was pared by 6 bases and J by 4 bases, with 6 bases between. CDR3 size: 12 residues. Germline loops: CDR1 MDHEN, CDR2 SYDVKM. DNA for the CDR3: TGTGCCAGCAGGCAGAGTAATGAAAAACTGTTTTTT. Translating it yields CASRQSNEKLFF.

The rearrangement uses TRBV23-1 and TRBJ1-6; no clear D. TRBV23-1 is an ORF; its function is uncertain. V shed 7 bases and J shed 0 bases, with 13 bases lying between them. The CDR3 totals 16 residues. Here the CDR3 reads CASIVGVSSYNSPLHF. The CDR3 DNA is TGCGCCAGCATCGTCGGGGTCAGCTCCTATAATTCACCCCTCCACTTT.

The chain has TRBV6-5 and TRBJ2-3; a weak D match, TRBD2 (5 bases). This CDR3 region has 12 residues. V lost 8 bases, J lost 11 bases, and 17 bases lay in between. CDR1 is MNHEY and CDR2 is SVGAGI in the germline V gene. The CDR3 coding sequence is TGTGCCAGCCGCACTAGATCCACCCTGCAGTATTTT. This codes for CASRTRSTLQYF.

The chain recombines TRBV10-1 with TRBJ2-5; either TRBD1 or TRBD2 may supply D (6 bases each). The V gene lost 0 bases and the J gene lost 7 bases, with 18 bases spanning the gap. This CDR3 has 16 residues. Germline V gene sequence: CDR1 WNHNN, CDR2 SYGVQD (reference sequence). CDR3 coding DNA: TGCGCCAGCAGTGAGTCACGGGGGCGCTGGGCAGGGACCCAGTACTTC. It specifies CASSESRGRWAGTQYF.

The chain uses TRBV11-2 and TRBJ1-1, with TRBD1 matching 7 bases. In germline, CDR1 is SGHAT, CDR2 FQNNGV. V gave up 4 bases and J gave up 5 bases; unmatched junction bases: 7. The CDR3 is 14 amino acids. The CDR3 sequence is CASSWTGRGTEAFF. In nucleotides, the CDR3 is TGTGCCAGCAGCTGGACAGGCCGTGGAACTGAAGCTTTCTTT.

The chain recombines TRBV18 with TRBJ2-5; D remains unclear. The CDR3 totals 13 residues. The V end lost 2 bases, the J end lost 3 bases, and 7 bases lay between the germline ends. In germline, CDR1 is KGHSH, CDR2 LQKENI. CDR3 nucleotides: TGTGCCAGCTCACCAGGCCTTGAAGAGACCCAGTACTTC. Translated, it gives CASSPGLEETQYF.

The count of this clone is one. The chain recombines TRBV5-4 with TRBJ1-2; possible D gene TRBD1, 6 bases. Germline assignment: CDR1 SGHNT and CDR2 YYREEE (reference sequence). The CDR3 consists of 14 residues. The V and J ends lost 4 bases and 8 bases respectively, with 18 bases between them. The CDR3 coding sequence is TGTGCCAGCAGCAGGGACAACCGGGGGGAGGGCTACACCTTC. This codes for CASSRDNRGEGYTF.

This chain links TRBV10-3 with TRBJ2-3; unclear D gene. Looked up from germline, CDR1 is ENHRY and CDR2 is SYGVKD. The CDR3 contains 11 residues. The V end lost 8 bases, the J end lost 4 bases, and 7 bases lay between the germline ends. The CDR3 sequence is CAISLADTQYF. DNA for the CDR3: TGTGCCATCTCCTTAGCAGATACGCAGTATTTT.

The chain recombines TRBV15 with TRBJ2-1; 10 nucleotides align to TRBD1. Germline V gene data show CDR1 as LNHNV and CDR2 as YYDKDF (reference sequence). V lost 8 bases to trimming and J lost 3 bases; unmatched junction nucleotides: 7. The CDR3 has 15 residues. CDR3 nucleotide sequence: TGTGCCACCGGGACAGGGGATTGGGTCTACAATGAGCAGTTCTTC. Protein product: CATGTGDWVYNEQFF.

This chain uses TRBV19 with TRBJ2-5, with TRBD2 identical over 11 bases. The junction had 10 bases not matched to a gene; V was cut back by 9 bases and J by 4 bases. Germline V gene data show CDR1 as LNHDA and CDR2 as SQIVND (reference sequence). The CDR3 runs to 15 residues. The CDR3 DNA is TGTGCCAGCTGGGCGGGTAGCGGGAGGGGAGAGACCCAGTACTTC. Its translation: CASWAGSGRGETQYF.

The V call is TRBV25-1, the J call TRBJ2-3; TRBD2 matches at 15 bases. Trimming at V came to 5 bases and at J to 1 base, leaving 7 bases not matched to a gene. Germline V CDR1 and CDR2: MGHDK, SYGVNS. The CDR3 covers 18 residues. The CDR3 loop reads CASSTRTSGGAGTDTQYF. In DNA form, the CDR3 reads TGTGCCAGCAGTACCCGGACTAGCGGGGGGGCGGGCACAGATACGCAGTATTTT.

J is TRBJ2-4 and V is TRBV2; TRBD1 matches at 9 bases. The CDR3 runs 14 residues. Unmatched junction bases numbered 8, after V lost 7 bases and J lost 7 bases. Germline V lookup: CDR1 SNHLY, CDR2 FYNNEI. The CDR3 loop reads CASNDRGVLNIQYF. The DNA of the CDR3 is TGTGCCAGCAATGACAGGGGGGTTTTGAACATTCAGTACTTC.